This is a list of T cell receptor beta chains from one sample in a study of blood T cell repertoires in COVID-19. Produced via immunoSEQ multiplex PCR; TCRdb's table is partial and in-frame only. This sample has some 200,000 clones, with more than 80% found just once. What was sequenced was peripheral blood. These receptors originate from a woman over 75 with COVID-19, enrolled during active disease. The CDR3 runs from the conserved cysteine through the conserved F or W. A D gene is named only where the DNA matches it firmly. Not every row has a clone size; where given, it reads once, few, many or a size class.

clone size,J gene,D gene,V gene,CDR3 DNA,CDR3 protein
NA,TRBJ1-6,NA,TRBV19,TGTGCCAGTAGCACAGGTTATAATTCACCCCTCCACTTT,CASSTGYNSPLHF
NA,TRBJ2-4,NA,TRBV5-1,TGCGCCAGCACCCTCGGTACTTTAGCCAAAAACATTCAGTACTTC,CASTLGTLAKNIQYF
NA,TRBJ2-1,NA,TRBV28,TGTGCCAGCAAGAGACACGGGGACAATGAGCAGTTCTTC,CASKRHGDNEQFF
once,TRBJ2-2,NA,TRBV3-1/TRBV3-2,TGTGCCAGCAGCCAAGTAAGGCGGGGCCGGGGCACCGGGGAGCTGTTTTTT,CASSQVRRGRGTGELFF
NA,TRBJ2-7,NA,TRBV29-1,TGCAGCGTTGAAGCGCCCGGGACTGCTTACGAGCAGTACTTC,CSVEAPGTAYEQYF
NA,TRBJ2-2,NA,TRBV20-1,TGCAGTGCCCGAGACGGGGAGCTGTTTTTT,CSARDGELFF
NA,TRBJ1-2,NA,TRBV5-6,TGTGCCAGCAGCCGACGGGGGACTTCGGTTGGCTACACCTTC,CASSRRGTSVGYTF
NA,TRBJ1-5,NA,TRBV2,TGTGCCAGCAGAAGGGGTGGAAATCAGCCCCAGCATTTT,CASRRGGNQPQHF
NA,TRBJ2-3,NA,TRBV5-8,TGTGCCAGCAGCCCCTCGGGACAACGTGGGTATTTT,CASSPSGQRGYF
NA,TRBJ1-1,TRBD1,TRBV7-3,TGTGCCAGCAGCCCCGGGGTGGGCAGGGGGCTCACTGAAGCTTTCTTT,CASSPGVGRGLTEAFF
NA,TRBJ1-3,NA,TRBV5-5,TGTGCCAGCAGTACGGCCGGGGGAAACTCTGGAAACACCATATATTTT,CASSTAGGNSGNTIYF
NA,TRBJ2-7,NA,TRBV7-9,TGTGCCAGCAGCTCACAATCAGGGGGGGAGCAGTACTTC,CASSSQSGGEQYF
NA,TRBJ2-5,NA,TRBV6-5,TGTGCCAGCAGCAACCGGGACACGGCAACCCAGTACTTC,CASSNRDTATQYF
NA,TRBJ1-2,NA,TRBV21-1,TGTGCCAGCAGCGAACAACAGGGTATTTCTTCGGAAGGCTACACCTTC,CASSEQQGISSEGYTF
NA,TRBJ1-5,NA,TRBV19,TGTGCCAGTAGGAGAGGACAGAATAGCAATCAGCCCCAGCATTTT,CASRRGQNSNQPQHF
NA,TRBJ2-7,NA,TRBV10-3,TGTGCCATCAGTGAGTCCAGGGTTACCTACGAGCAGTACTTC,CAISESRVTYEQYF
NA,TRBJ1-4,NA,TRBV7-9,TGTGCCAGCAGCCCACAGGGCGATAATGAAAAACTGTTTTTT,CASSPQGDNEKLFF
few,TRBJ1-5,NA,TRBV7-2,TGTGCCAGCAGCCAACTAGGGCCCAATCAGCCCCAGCATTTT,CASSQLGPNQPQHF
NA,TRBJ2-3,TRBD2,TRBV9,TGTGCCAGCAAGCGGGACACAGATACGCAGTATTTT,CASKRDTDTQYF
NA,TRBJ2-2,NA,TRBV5-4,TGTGCCAGCAGCTGGACTCCGAACACCGGGGAGCTGTTTTTT,CASSWTPNTGELFF
NA,TRBJ2-2,NA,TRBV5-1,TGCGCCAGCAGCTTGGAAACGGGAGCTGGAACCGGGGAGCTGTTTTTT,CASSLETGAGTGELFF
NA,TRBJ1-1,NA,TRBV19,TGTGCCAGTAGTATGTTACAGGTGGAGGGCACTGAAGCTTTCTTT,CASSMLQVEGTEAFF
NA,TRBJ1-2,NA,TRBV6-5,TGTGCCAGCAGCAGAGCCGGCAGGGGCTATGGCTACACCTTC,CASSRAGRGYGYTF
NA,TRBJ1-6,NA,TRBV5-1,TGCGCCAGCAACACTGTGACAGGTTCGATATACGGTTCACCCCTCCACTTT,CASNTVTGSIYGSPLHF
NA,TRBJ2-2,TRBD2,TRBV10-3,TGTGCCATCAGTGAAGGGGGACTAGCGGTCACCGGGGAGCTGTTTTTT,CAISEGGLAVTGELFF
NA,TRBJ2-5,TRBD2,TRBV6-5,TGTGCCAGCAATCGGGAAGCGGGGGTAGGGGAGACCCAGTACTTC,CASNREAGVGETQYF
NA,TRBJ2-5,TRBD2,TRBV7-7,TGTGCTAGCAGTTCCCTAGCGGGAGGCCCGGGGGAGACCCAGTACTTC,CASSSLAGGPGETQYF
NA,TRBJ2-1,TRBD2,TRBV4-2,TGTGCCAGCAGCCAAGAAGATGTGCGTGGGAGCGGGGGCCACAATGAGCAGTTCTTC,CASSQEDVRGSGGHNEQFF
NA,TRBJ1-6,TRBD1,TRBV23-1,TGCGCCAGCAGTTCCGGAGGGACAGGGTGTAATTCACCCCTCCACTTT,CASSSGGTGCNSPLHF
NA,TRBJ2-3,TRBD2,TRBV9,TGTGCCAGCAGCGTCGCGGGGGGGATAAACACAGATACGCAGTATTTT,CASSVAGGINTDTQYF
once,TRBJ1-6,NA,TRBV11-2,TGTGCCAGCAGCCTGGAATTGGGAGCACCCCTCCACTTT,CASSLELGAPLHF
NA,TRBJ2-7,NA,TRBV10-1,TGCGCCAGCAGTGTAGGTAGCGGCCCCTACGAGCAGTACTTC,CASSVGSGPYEQYF
NA,TRBJ2-5,TRBD2,TRBV6-5,TGTGCCAGCGTACTTCGCGGCGGGAGGTCGGAGACCCAGTACTTC,CASVLRGGRSETQYF
NA,TRBJ1-1,NA,TRBV11-2,TGTGCCAGCAGCTTAGACCCGACAGTAAACACTGAAGCTTTCTTT,CASSLDPTVNTEAFF